What follows is one T cell receptor (beta chain) and its context. This clonotype was observed a few times. The antigen it binds to is not known. No base quality information exists; no much larger clone differs at one position. In the paper's terms, the time point label means: more than 40 days after influenza vaccine administration. The CDR3 has 14 amino acids, counting the end cysteine and phenylalanine. The sequence is cut down to CDR3 DNA, 42 bases in frame from base 1. V was cut back by 6 bases and J by 9 bases, leaving a gap of 21 bases between them. CDR1 and CDR2 (SGHRS, YFSETQ) derive from the germline V gene. This sample was included in a study of response to subunit inactivated influenza vaccine (dated by TCRdb to 2016 to 2019). As for the study more broadly: Deep quantitative T cell receptor repertoire profiling was used in the study to track responses to a trivalent subunit inactivated influenza vaccine.

Libraries were built with RT-PCR. The instrument was an Illumina HiSeq 2500. Using fastp at Q25 and MiXCR, TCRdb reprocessed the public reads and kept productive beta chains. CDR3 protein duplicates are merged, each entry listing the most common genes and DNA. The sample includes 540,000 or so distinct CDR3 sequences, with 10% to 15% observed a single time. Together, the top ten hold less than 15% of the sample. The paper as a whole reports these results and caveats: It was suggested by the authors that each seasonal influenza vaccination may recruit only a limited number of new T cells.

This material consisted of PBMCs from blood, taken about 40 days after vaccination. Recombination connected TRBV5-1 to TRBJ1-1, with TRBD1 perhaps the D gene, on 5 matching bases. The sequence was collected from a man in his fifties who received an inactivated influenza vaccine. Donor details come from another sample of the same person, matched by shared clones. The CDR3 is CASTSNTGTEKAFF. The nucleotide sequence reads as follows: TGCGCCAGCACCAGCAATACCGGGACCGAGAAAGCTTTCTTT.